This passage covers 20 T cell receptor beta chains from one sample sequenced in a study of cytomegalovirus exposure and HLA in healthy donors. The PCR made use of 60 Vbeta and 13 Jbeta primers. Repertoires were generated with immunoSEQ multiplex PCR, while TCRdb's copy carries only in-frame clones and drops some. The table has about 180,000 clones, 77% seen once. The sequenced sample was PBMCs. The origin of the receptors is a man aged 18 to 29 in good health and CMV-seronegative.

This clone was seen a single time. The chain links TRBV6-6 to TRBJ2-7; 7 bases fit TRBD1. Germline CDR1 and CDR2: MNHNY and SVGAGI (reference sequence). The CDR3 is 15 amino acids. J was trimmed by 4 bases and V by 2 bases; bases with no gene match: 8. The CDR3 loop is CASSYAPGQAYEQYF. CDR3 DNA: TGTGCCAGCAGTTACGCCCCCGGACAGGCTTACGAGCAGTACTTC.

The chain joins TRBV14 to TRBJ2-1, with TRBD2 matching over 7 bases. The CDR3 covers 16 residues. Looked up from germline, CDR1 is SGHDN and CDR2 is FVKESK. The ends lost 0 bases at V and 8 bases at J; junction bases unmatched: 10. As DNA, the CDR3 is TGTGCCAGCAGCCAAGAGGAGGGAGGGCCCCGCCATGAGCAGTTCTTC. Translated: CASSQEEGGPRHEQFF.

The chain joins TRBV19 to TRBJ1-2; 10 nucleotides align to TRBD1. The CDR3 covers 15 residues. The germline gives CDR1 LNHDA, CDR2 SQIVND (reference sequence). With 3 bases clipped from V and 2 bases from J, the junction kept 3 bases outside the gene matches. The CDR3: CASSIRTGGNYGYTF. CDR3 coding DNA: TGTGCCAGTAGTATTCGGACAGGGGGGAACTATGGCTACACCTTC.

V gene TRBV7-8 combines with J gene TRBJ2-7, with 7 bases fitting TRBD2. This CDR3 spans 16 amino acids. The J segment lost 3 bases and the V segment lost 4 bases, leaving 12 bases of the junction unmatched. Germline loops: CDR1 SGHVS, CDR2 FQNEAQ. The CDR3 is CASSSRGGGGNYEQYF. CDR3 in DNA: TGTGCCAGCAGCTCACGAGGTGGGGGGGGGAACTACGAGCAGTACTTC. Full variable domain (remainder filled in from reference TRBV7-8 and TRBJ2-7): GAGVSQSPRYKVAKRGQDVALRCDPISGHVSLFWYQQALGQGPEFLTYFQNEAQLDKSGLPSDRFFAERPEGSVSTLKIQRTQQEDSAVYLCASSSRGGGGNYEQYFGPGTRLTVT.

This rearrangement joins TRBV7-2 to TRBJ2-2; unclear D gene. The CDR3 length is 13 residues. V was shortened by 5 bases and J by 4 bases, with 8 bases between the two germline ends. Germline assignment: CDR1 SGHTA and CDR2 FQGNSA. The CDR3: CASSPPGTGELFF. The CDR3 DNA reads TGTGCCAGCAGCCCCCCCGGCACCGGGGAGCTGTTTTTT.

J is TRBJ2-1 and V is TRBV4-2, with TRBD2 matching 10 bases. Germline V lookup: CDR1 LGHNA, CDR2 YNFKEQ. This CDR3 spans 17 amino acids. J gave up 3 bases and V 1 base, and 6 bases lay outside the gene matches. CDR3 residues: CASSQGPGLAVYNEQFF. The CDR3 nucleotides are TGTGCCAGCAGCCAAGGGCCAGGACTAGCGGTCTACAATGAGCAGTTCTTC.

The chain carries TRBV4-3 and TRBJ1-4; 8 bases are shared with TRBD1. V trimming: 3 bases; J trimming: 4 bases; junction bases outside the gene matches: 4. From germline, CDR1 is LGHNA and CDR2 YSLEER. The CDR3 covers 15 residues. CDR3 residues: CASSHADRVNEKLFF. The CDR3 DNA follows: TGCGCCAGCAGCCACGCGGACAGGGTTAATGAAAAACTGTTTTTT.

This chain uses TRBV30 with TRBJ1-6; TRBD1 aligns across 7 bases. Germline V gives CDR1 GTSNPN, CDR2 SVGIG (reference sequence). This CDR3 has 12 amino acids. J gave up 7 bases and V 4 bases, and 1 base lay outside the gene matches. The CDR3 loop reads CAWTGGNSPLHF. For the CDR3, the DNA is TGTGCCTGGACAGGGGGGAATTCACCCCTCCACTTT.

This chain uses TRBV5-4 with TRBJ2-3; 15 bases map to TRBD2. V dropped 2 bases and J dropped 5; count of bases not matched to a gene: 6. Germline V gene sequence: CDR1 SGHNT, CDR2 YYREEE (reference sequence). The CDR3 is 17 amino acids. The CDR3 DNA is TGTGCCAGCAGCTTTGGACTAGCGGGAGGGGGAGGAGATACGCAGTATTTT. It encodes CASSFGLAGGGGDTQYF.

The chain links TRBV7-9 to TRBJ2-3; TRBD2 agrees at 7 bases. The CDR3 is made up of 15 amino acids. The V segment lost 1 base and the J segment 1 base; nucleotides outside the gene matches: 2. The germline V gene encodes CDR1 SEHNR and CDR2 FQNEAQ (reference sequence). CDR3 coding DNA: TGTGCCAGCAGCTTAGTTGCGGGGGGCACAGATACGCAGTATTTT. Translating gives CASSLVAGGTDTQYF.

The chain couples TRBV30 to TRBJ1-6; weak D call: TRBD1 (5 bases). Per the germline V gene, CDR1 is GTSNPN and CDR2 is SVGIG (reference sequence). The CDR3 contains 14 residues. Trimming removed 4 bases from V and 10 bases from J, with 17 bases in between. The CDR3, as DNA: TGTGCCTGGACCCGTTGGGGGGTACGGTCACCCCTCCACTTT. Residues: CAWTRWGVRSPLHF.

The gene calls are TRBV7-9 and TRBJ2-3; the D is unclear. In germline, CDR1 is SEHNR, CDR2 FQNEAQ (reference sequence). The CDR3 is 15 residues long. The germline V and J ends were trimmed by 4 bases and 0 bases, with 11 bases remaining between them. The CDR3: CASSSGSTSTDTQYF. DNA of the CDR3: TGTGCCAGCAGCTCAGGTTCTACTAGCACAGATACGCAGTATTTT.

The gene calls are TRBV9 and TRBJ2-2; 7 bases line up with TRBD1. J gave up 7 bases and V 3 bases, and 6 bases lay outside the gene matches. Germline V lookup: CDR1 SGDLS, CDR2 YYNGEE. The CDR3 runs 14 residues. The CDR3 DNA is TGTGCCAGCAGCGACACAGGGGTCGGCGGGGAGCTGTTTTTT. Protein product: CASSDTGVGGELFF.

The chain recombines TRBV7-2 with TRBJ2-5; 7 nucleotides align to TRBD2. V gave up 1 base and J gave up 0 bases; unmatched junction bases: 5. The CDR3 is 16 amino acids. From germline, CDR1 is SGHTA and CDR2 FQGNSA. This CDR3 is CASSLVGTINQETQYF. The CDR3 DNA reads TGTGCCAGCAGCTTAGTCGGGACTATCAACCAAGAGACCCAGTACTTC.

Only a few counts were recorded for this clone. This rearrangement joins TRBV6-5 to TRBJ2-1; TRBD1 might be the D (6 bases). The V and J ends lost 3 bases and 7 bases respectively, with 16 bases between them. The CDR3 covers 15 residues. The germline V gene encodes CDR1 MNHEY and CDR2 SVGAGI. DNA for the CDR3: TGTGCCAGCAGTTATGGAGGTGCTCAGGGGAATGAGCAGTTCTTC. Translation gives CASSYGGAQGNEQFF.

This clone was counted only a few times. The chain combines TRBV18 with TRBJ2-1; D gene uncertain. Per germline, CDR1 KGHSH and CDR2 LQKENI. The CDR3 runs to 15 residues. V was pared by 3 bases and J by 7 bases, with 16 bases between. CDR3 sequence: CASSPVRSYMNEQFF. For the CDR3, the DNA is TGTGCCAGCTCACCTGTGCGGTCTTATATGAATGAGCAGTTCTTC.

The rearrangement links TRBV12-5 to TRBJ1-5, with 7 bases fitting TRBD1. Germline CDR1 and CDR2: LGHNT and FRNRAP. J gave up 2 bases and V 0 bases, and 4 bases lay outside the gene matches. The CDR3 length is 16 residues. The CDR3, as DNA: TGTGCTAGTGGTTTGGTACTCGGGACAGGCAATCAGCCCCAGCATTTT. This encodes CASGLVLGTGNQPQHF.

The V call is TRBV18, the J call TRBJ2-7; TRBD2 matches at 10 bases. V was pared by 3 bases and J by 5 bases, with 10 bases of the junction left unmatched. CDR3 length: 16 amino acids. Germline V CDR1 and CDR2: KGHSH, LQKENI. The CDR3 sequence: CASSPTGVAGGHEQYF. CDR3 DNA sequence: TGTGCCAGCTCACCCACGGGGGTAGCGGGAGGTCACGAGCAGTACTTC.

The gene calls are TRBV12-5 and TRBJ2-6, with D unresolved. The V gene lost 8 bases and the J gene lost 0 bases, with 11 bases spanning the gap. This CDR3 comprises 15 residues. CDR1 is LGHNT and CDR2 is FRNRAP in the germline V gene. The CDR3 reads CASRFSGSGANVLTF. For the CDR3, the DNA is TGTGCTAGTCGGTTTTCGGGCTCTGGGGCCAACGTCCTGACTTTC.

The chain joins TRBV7-8 to TRBJ1-1; D remains ambiguous. This CDR3 spans 14 amino acids. The V and J ends lost 5 bases and 11 bases respectively, with 21 bases between them. CDR1 and CDR2 (germline): SGHVS, FQNEAQ. CDR3 in amino acids: CASSPKGGPFDAFF. CDR3 DNA sequence: TGTGCCAGCAGCCCAAAAGGTGGGCCCTTCGACGCTTTCTTT.